This T cell receptor beta chain was sequenced during a study of memory CD4+ T cells and cytomegalovirus serostatus. Regarding the study as a whole: Each of approximately 69 CMV-associated TCRbeta sequences occurred in one to five individuals. Repertoires predicted CMV serostatus with median bootstrapped AUC of around 0.95.

V lost 4 bases to trimming and J lost 5 bases; unmatched junction nucleotides: 10. Germline V gene sequence: CDR1 MGHRA, CDR2 YSYEKL. The CDR3 length is 16 residues. The assay was immunoSEQ multiplex PCR, and TCRdb's table has in-frame clones only and misses some. The sample lists some 60,000 clones; roughly three quarters were seen once. Comment on this clone: The antigen remains undetermined.

Single viable CD3+CD4+CD8-CD45RO+ cells were sorted as the memory CD4+ T cells. CD4+ T cells were isolated by positive magnetic selection. The chain has TRBV4-1 and TRBJ1-5; 8 bases are shared with TRBD1. Material: memory CD4+ T cells from blood. This receptor was taken from an adult in good health and CMV-seronegative. The DNA of the CDR3 is TGCGCCAGCAGCCGAGAGCCGGGACAGGCCTATCAGCCCCAGCATTTT. The encoded protein is CASSREPGQAYQPQHF.